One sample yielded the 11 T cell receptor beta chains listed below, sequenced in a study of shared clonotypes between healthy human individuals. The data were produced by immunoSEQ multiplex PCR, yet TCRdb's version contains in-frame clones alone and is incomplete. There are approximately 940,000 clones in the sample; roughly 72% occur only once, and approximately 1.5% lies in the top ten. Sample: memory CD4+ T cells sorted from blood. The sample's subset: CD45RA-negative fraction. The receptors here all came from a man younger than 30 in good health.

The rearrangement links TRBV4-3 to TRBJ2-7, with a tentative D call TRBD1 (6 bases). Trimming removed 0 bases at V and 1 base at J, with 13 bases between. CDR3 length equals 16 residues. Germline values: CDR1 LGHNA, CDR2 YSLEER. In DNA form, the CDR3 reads TGCGCCAGCAGCCAAGATAATGCAGGGGCGTCCTACGAGCAGTACTTC. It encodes CASSQDNAGASYEQYF.

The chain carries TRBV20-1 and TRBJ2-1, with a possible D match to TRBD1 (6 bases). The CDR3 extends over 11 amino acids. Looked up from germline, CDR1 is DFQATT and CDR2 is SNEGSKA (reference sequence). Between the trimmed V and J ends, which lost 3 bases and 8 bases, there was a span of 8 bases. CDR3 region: CSASRTDEQFF. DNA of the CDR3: TGCAGTGCTAGCCGGACAGATGAGCAGTTCTTC.

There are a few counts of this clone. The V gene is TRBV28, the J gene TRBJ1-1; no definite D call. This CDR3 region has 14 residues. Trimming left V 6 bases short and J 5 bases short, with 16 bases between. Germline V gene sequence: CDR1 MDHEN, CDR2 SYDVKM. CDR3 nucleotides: TGTGCCAGCAGCCGCCCCTTGCGGGATACTGAAGCTTTCTTT. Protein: CASSRPLRDTEAFF.

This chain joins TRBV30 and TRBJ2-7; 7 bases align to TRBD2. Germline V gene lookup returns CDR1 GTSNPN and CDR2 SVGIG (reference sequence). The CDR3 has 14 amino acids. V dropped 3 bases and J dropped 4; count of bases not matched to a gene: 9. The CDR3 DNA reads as TGTGCCTGGAGCTTGGGAGGGCCCCCTTACGAGCAGTACTTC. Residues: CAWSLGGPPYEQYF.

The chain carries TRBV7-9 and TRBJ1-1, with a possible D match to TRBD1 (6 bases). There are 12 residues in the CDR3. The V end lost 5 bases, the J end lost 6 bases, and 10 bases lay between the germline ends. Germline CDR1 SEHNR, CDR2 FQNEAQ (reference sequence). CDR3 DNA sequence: TGTGCCAGCAGCATACAGGGTTCTGAAGCTTTCTTT. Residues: CASSIQGSEAFF. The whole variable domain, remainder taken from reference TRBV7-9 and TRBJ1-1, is DTGVSQNPRHKITKRGQNVTFRCDPISEHNRLYWYRQTLGQGPEFLTYFQNEAQLEKSRLLSDRFSAERPKGSFSTLEIQRTEQGDSAMYLCASSIQGSEAFFGQGTRLTVV.

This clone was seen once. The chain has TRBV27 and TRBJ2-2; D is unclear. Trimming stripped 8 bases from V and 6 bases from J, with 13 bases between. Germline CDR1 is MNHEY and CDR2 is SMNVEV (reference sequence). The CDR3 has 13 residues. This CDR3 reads CASPTRNAGELFF. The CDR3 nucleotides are TGTGCCAGCCCCACTCGTAACGCCGGGGAGCTGTTTTTT.

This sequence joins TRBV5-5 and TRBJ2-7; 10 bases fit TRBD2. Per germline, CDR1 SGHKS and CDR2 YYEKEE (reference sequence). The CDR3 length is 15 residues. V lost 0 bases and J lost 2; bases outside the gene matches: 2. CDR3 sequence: CASSLGLAGTYEQYF. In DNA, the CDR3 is TGTGCCAGCAGCTTGGGACTAGCGGGCACCTACGAGCAGTACTTC.

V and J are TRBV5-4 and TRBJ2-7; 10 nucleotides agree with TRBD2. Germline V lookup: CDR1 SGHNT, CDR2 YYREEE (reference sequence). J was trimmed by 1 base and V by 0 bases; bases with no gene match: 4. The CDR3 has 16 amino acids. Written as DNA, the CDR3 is TGTGCCAGCAGCTTGGGATCAGCGGGAGGGTCCTACGAGCAGTACTTC. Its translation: CASSLGSAGGSYEQYF.

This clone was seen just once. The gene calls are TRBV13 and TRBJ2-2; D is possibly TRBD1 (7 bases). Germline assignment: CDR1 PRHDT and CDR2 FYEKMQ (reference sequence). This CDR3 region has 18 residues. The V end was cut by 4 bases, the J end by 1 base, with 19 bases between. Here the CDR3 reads CASSSPGDSFMNTGELFF. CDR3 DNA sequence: TGTGCCAGCAGCTCCCCGGGGGACAGTTTCATGAACACCGGGGAGCTGTTTTTT.

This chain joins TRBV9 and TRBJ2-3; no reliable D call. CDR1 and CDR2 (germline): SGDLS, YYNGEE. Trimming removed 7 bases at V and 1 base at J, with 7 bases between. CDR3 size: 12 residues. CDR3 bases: TGTGCCAGCTCCGAAGGCACAGATACGCAGTATTTT. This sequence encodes CASSEGTDTQYF. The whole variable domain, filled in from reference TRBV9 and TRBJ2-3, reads DSGVTQTPKHLITATGQRVTLRCSPRSGDLSVYWYQQSLDQGLQFLIQYYNGEERAKGNILERFSAQQFPDLHSELNLSSLELGDSALYFCASSEGTDTQYFGPGTRLTVL.

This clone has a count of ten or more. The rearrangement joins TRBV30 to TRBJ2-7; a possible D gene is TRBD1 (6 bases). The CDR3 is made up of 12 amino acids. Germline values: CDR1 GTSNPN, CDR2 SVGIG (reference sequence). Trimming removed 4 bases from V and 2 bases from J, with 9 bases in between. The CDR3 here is CAWNRDTYEQYF. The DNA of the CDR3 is TGTGCCTGGAACAGGGACACCTACGAGCAGTACTTC.